The 7 T cell receptor beta chains presented below share a single source sample, sequenced in a study of human T cells and chemical hapten exposure. The time point is: patch test 1, 2 weeks after DPC sensitization. The sample's treatment: therapeutic diphenylcyclopropenone sensitization with weekly scalp DPC. TCRdb analysed the RACE reads with MiXCR anew, one entry per CDR3 protein. The sample carries around 300,000 distinct CDR3 sequences, 6% to 8.5% recorded once. The source was whole blood, collected in connection with sensitization to the hapten diphenylcyclopropenone (DPC). These receptors were collected from a woman under 30 with alopecia areata. Some clones in this sample may be carry-over from other donors' samples.

The table lists this clonotype with a few counts. V and J are TRBV29-1 and TRBJ1-3; D is unresolved. CDR3 length equals 14 residues. Germline V gene data show CDR1 as SQVTM and CDR2 as ANQGSEA. V lost 4 bases and J lost 0, with 10 bases in between. In DNA form, the CDR3 reads TGCAGCGTTGGACAAACCTCCTCTGGAAACACCATATATTTT. As protein: CSVGQTSSGNTIYF.

The chain combines TRBV19 with TRBJ1-5; D is undetermined. Trimming cost V 7 bases and J 6 bases, with 13 bases left between them. The CDR3 is 13 amino acids. Germline V CDR1 and CDR2: LNHDA, SQIVND (reference sequence). CDR3 bases: TGTGCCAGTACGTCATCCTCTCCTCAGCCCCAGCATTTT. As protein: CASTSSSPQPQHF.

The chain employs TRBV20-1 and TRBJ2-7; TRBD2 matches 12 bases. Trimming at V came to 4 bases and at J to 0 bases, leaving 4 bases not matched to a gene. The CDR3 extends over 15 amino acids. Germline V CDR1 and CDR2: DFQATT, SNEGSKA (reference sequence). CDR3 nucleotides: TGCAGTGCTACAGGACTAGCGGGGAACTCCTACGAGCAGTACTTC. Residues: CSATGLAGNSYEQYF.

This clonotype came up many times. This chain uses TRBV6-5 with TRBJ2-3; 11 bases agree with TRBD2. After removal of 5 bases from V and 1 base from J, the junction contained 5 bases not matched to a gene. CDR1 is MNHEY, CDR2 SVGAGI, per germline. The CDR3 extends over 16 amino acids. DNA of the CDR3: TGTGCCAGCAGTGCAGCTAGCGGGGGGCGCACAGATACGCAGTATTTT. This gives the protein CASSAASGGRTDTQYF.

This clonotype was seen only a few times. The J gene is TRBJ2-7, the V gene TRBV20-1; 12 bases agree with TRBD2. This CDR3 is built from 16 residues. CDR1 and CDR2 (germline): DFQATT, SNEGSKA (reference sequence). Trimming at V came to 4 bases and at J to 2 bases, leaving 9 bases not matched to a gene. In nucleotides, the CDR3 is TGCAGTGCTAAGCAACCGACTAGCGGGGGACCCTACGAGCAGTACTTC. Encoded protein: CSAKQPTSGGPYEQYF.

The rearrangement uses TRBV6-6 and TRBJ1-6; D not resolved. The CDR3 is 15 amino acids. Trimming removed 2 bases from V and 9 bases from J, with 14 bases in between. From germline, CDR1 is MNHNY and CDR2 SVGAGI (reference sequence). CDR3 region: CASSYAGERSSPLHF. CDR3 in DNA: TGTGCCAGCAGTTACGCTGGAGAACGAAGTTCACCCCTCCACTTT.

There are many counts of this clonotype. The chain links TRBV10-3 to TRBJ1-2, with TRBD1 as a possible D gene (6 bases). Per the germline V gene, CDR1 is ENHRY and CDR2 is SYGVKD. This CDR3 is built from 17 residues. Between the trimmed V and J ends, which lost 2 bases and 3 bases, there was a span of 19 bases. CDR3 sequence: CAISEPTLAGVHYGYTF. The DNA for the CDR3 is TGTGCCATCAGTGAGCCAACCCTGGCAGGGGTTCACTATGGCTACACCTTC.